Following are 17 T cell receptor beta chains from one sample sequenced in a study of brain metastases from non-small cell lung cancer. TCRdb keeps only in-frame clones here, not all; method: immunoSEQ multiplex PCR. Seen here are 2,500 to 3,000 clones, 80% to 90% observed once, and the top ten hold roughly a sixth. Material for sequencing was primary lung tumor tissue. Receptor source: a donor at least 40 years old with non-small cell lung cancer.

This chain's CDR3 is CASSTSGSSTYEQYF. CDR3 nucleotide sequence: TGCGCCAGCAGTACAAGCGGGAGTTCAACCTACGAGCAGTACTTC. The chain carries TRBV10-2 and TRBJ2-7; TRBD2 agrees at 8 bases. Germline V lookup: CDR1 WSHSY, CDR2 SAAADI. The CDR3 sequence is 15 residues long. The V gene end was trimmed by 5 bases and the J gene end by 2 bases; junction bases not matched to a gene: 8.

The rearrangement links TRBV3-1 (or the pseudogene TRBV3-2) to TRBJ2-6; 8 nucleotides align to TRBD2. V lost 1 base to trimming and J lost 0 bases; unmatched junction nucleotides: 5. This CDR3 contains 18 residues. Looked up from germline, CDR1 is LGHDT and CDR2 is YNNKEL (reference sequence). The chain's CDR3 is CASSQGTSQSSGANVLTF. In nucleotides, the CDR3 is TGTGCCAGCAGCCAAGGGACTAGCCAGAGCTCTGGGGCCAACGTCCTGACTTTC.

The chain is built from TRBV7-8 and TRBJ2-5; D gene ambiguous. The CDR3 sequence is 11 residues long. The germline V and J ends were trimmed by 0 bases and 4 bases, with 0 bases remaining between them. Germline assignment: CDR1 SGHVS and CDR2 FQNEAQ. The CDR3 nucleotides read TGTGCCAGCAGCTTAGCAGAGACCCAGTACTTC. Translation gives CASSLAETQYF.

The gene calls are TRBV6-2 or TRBV6-3 and TRBJ2-1; no reliable D call. The CDR3 is 15 amino acids. CDR1 MNHEY and CDR2 SVGEGT come from the germline V gene. Trimming took 2 bases from V and 10 from J, leaving 18 bases between them. The chain's CDR3 is CASSYLGVGSREQFF. CDR3 nucleotide sequence: TGTGCCAGCAGTTACCTTGGGGTAGGGTCGAGAGAGCAGTTCTTC.

This sequence joins TRBV7-2 and TRBJ2-5; maybe TRBD2 (7 bases). Between the trimmed V and J ends, which lost 5 bases and 4 bases, there was a span of 17 bases. The CDR3 is made up of 15 amino acids. CDR1 SGHTA and CDR2 FQGNSA come from the germline V gene. CDR3: CASSRQGGETETQYF. CDR3 DNA: TGTGCCAGCAGCCGCCAAGGGGGGGAGACAGAGACCCAGTACTTC. The whole variable domain, filled in from reference TRBV7-2 and TRBJ2-5, reads GAGVSQSPSNKVTEKGKDVELRCDPISGHTALYWYRQSLGQGLEFLIYFQGNSAPDKSGLPSDRFSAERTGGSVSTLTIQRTQQEDSAVYLCASSRQGGETETQYFGPGTRLLVL.

This clone came up a few times. This sample also contains other DNA sequences that code for the same CDR3. V usage is TRBV27 and J usage is TRBJ2-5; 7 bases are shared with TRBD2. V lost 1 base, J lost 5 bases, and 1 base stayed unmatched. This CDR3 has 13 amino acids. Per germline, CDR1 MNHEY and CDR2 SMNVEV (reference sequence). The CDR3 reads CASSLWGGETQYF. The CDR3 nucleotides read TGTGCCAGCAGTTTATGGGGGGGGGAGACCCAGTACTTC.

The chain recombines TRBV18 with TRBJ2-3, with D possibly TRBD1 on 5 matching bases. Germline-derived CDR1 and CDR2 are KGHSH and LQKENI. This CDR3 has 15 residues. V lost 2 bases and J lost 2, with 11 bases in between. The CDR3 is CASSPGQLTTDTQYF. In nucleotides, the CDR3 is TGTGCCAGCTCACCAGGACAACTCACCACAGATACGCAGTATTTT.

V gene TRBV5-6 combines with J gene TRBJ2-3; 10 bases align to TRBD1. Germline CDR1 SGHDT, CDR2 YYEEEE. With V trimmed by 0 bases and J by 6 bases, 4 bases remained unmatched. The CDR3 covers 15 residues. CDR3 region: CASSLETGGVDTQYF. In DNA, the CDR3 is TGTGCCAGCAGCTTGGAGACAGGGGGCGTGGATACGCAGTATTTT.

This clone was seen more than once but under ten times. At one end the junction does not follow the germline gene, possibly because of a read error. The chain couples TRBV29-1 to TRBJ2-1, with TRBD2 matching over 13 bases. The length of the CDR3 is 15 residues. The germline V gene encodes CDR1 SQVTM and CDR2 ANQGSEA. The CDR3 DNA reads as TGCAGCGTTCAAGAGACTAGCGGGAGGCAGAATGAGCAGTTCTTC. Translation gives CSVQETSGRQNEQFF.

The gene calls are TRBV7-9 and TRBJ2-1; 8 bases match TRBD1. In germline, CDR1 is SEHNR, CDR2 FQNEAQ (reference sequence). The V and J ends lost 3 bases and 1 base, in that order; junction bases with no gene match: 2. This CDR3 has 15 residues. CDR3 residues: CASSFDRGSYNEQFF. The CDR3, as DNA: TGTGCCAGCAGCTTCGACAGGGGATCCTACAATGAGCAGTTCTTC.

This clone was counted a few times. The chain has TRBV3-1 (or the pseudogene TRBV3-2) and TRBJ2-3; no definite D call. V was cut by 0 bases and J by 1 base, with 8 bases left in between. Germline values: CDR1 LGHDT, CDR2 YNNKEL (reference sequence). CDR3 length: 15 amino acids. The CDR3 bases are TGTGCCAGCAGCCAAGAAGGGCTAGGCACAGATACGCAGTATTTT. It translates to CASSQEGLGTDTQYF.

This clone appeared a few times. The chain couples TRBV14 to TRBJ2-7; 7 bases are shared with TRBD1. Germline V CDR1 and CDR2: SGHDN, FVKESK. J gave up 6 bases and V 4 bases, and 6 bases lay outside the gene matches. This CDR3 is 13 amino acids long. The CDR3 DNA reads as TGTGCCAGCAGCCCAGGACAGGACGGCGAGCAGTACTTC. Protein: CASSPGQDGEQYF.

The rearrangement uses TRBV19 and TRBJ2-3; perhaps TRBD2 as D (6 bases). The length of the CDR3 is 14 residues. CDR1 and CDR2 from the germline V gene are LNHDA and SQIVND (reference sequence). V was trimmed by 6 bases and J by 5 bases, leaving 15 bases between them. This chain's CDR3 is CASRSRELGDTQYF. The CDR3 coding sequence is TGTGCCAGTAGGAGCCGGGAGCTAGGAGATACGCAGTATTTT.

V is TRBV11-2 and J is TRBJ1-2; D ambiguous. The CDR3 consists of 14 residues. The germline V gene encodes CDR1 SGHAT and CDR2 FQNNGV. The V end lost 5 bases, the J end lost 7 bases, and 17 bases lay between the germline ends. CDR3 sequence (DNA): TGTGCCAGCAGCCCCCTTGGGCGGGTAGGTGGCTACACCTTC. This sequence encodes CASSPLGRVGGYTF.

The table lists this clone with a few counts. This rearrangement joins TRBV5-1 to TRBJ2-1; possibly TRBD2 for D (6 bases). The germline V gene encodes CDR1 SGHRS and CDR2 YFSETQ. The CDR3 is 17 residues long. The ends were cut back, 3 bases at V and 2 bases at J, with 18 bases in the middle. This chain's CDR3 is CASSSPEEGTPYNEQFF. CDR3 nucleotides: TGCGCCAGCAGCTCACCTGAGGAGGGCACACCCTACAATGAGCAGTTCTTC.

This sequence joins TRBV11-2 and TRBJ1-1; D is uncertain. Per the germline V gene, CDR1 is SGHAT and CDR2 is FQNNGV. The CDR3 is 13 amino acids. Trimming took 2 bases from V and 7 from J, leaving 11 bases between them. CDR3 in amino acids: CASSLWWRIEAFF. The CDR3 DNA reads TGTGCCAGCAGCTTATGGTGGAGAATTGAAGCTTTCTTT.

The V call is TRBV2, the J call TRBJ1-2; the D is unclear. The CDR3 consists of 14 residues. CDR1 is SNHLY, CDR2 FYNNEI, per germline. The germline V and J ends were trimmed by 7 bases and 7 bases, with 19 bases remaining between them. CDR3 in amino acids: CASILQREGGGYTF. The CDR3 nucleotides are TGTGCCAGCATCCTCCAAAGGGAGGGAGGTGGCTACACCTTC.